These 5 T cell receptor beta chains were all obtained from the same sample, sequenced in a study of blood T cell repertoires in COVID-19. This table comes from immunoSEQ multiplex PCR, and its TCRdb copy is limited to in-frame clones, with some not included. The repertoire holds 180,000 or so clones, with approximately 86% as singletons. Sequencing used peripheral blood. These receptors originate from a man between 65 and 85 years old with acute or convalescent COVID-19.

This sequence joins TRBV7-7 and TRBJ1-1; D not resolved. The germline gives CDR1 SSHAT, CDR2 FNYEAQ (reference sequence). The V and J ends lost 1 base and 1 base respectively, with 4 bases between them. The CDR3 totals 13 residues. The CDR3 DNA is TGTGCCAGCAGCTTAGACAAGAACACTGAAGCTTTCTTT. Protein sequence: CASSLDKNTEAFF.

This chain uses TRBV28 with TRBJ1-3, with 7 positions matching TRBD1. Germline CDR1 reads MDHEN; CDR2 reads SYDVKM. V dropped 5 bases and J dropped 0; count of bases not matched to a gene: 4. There are 15 residues in the CDR3. The CDR3 nucleotides read TGTGCCAGCAGTACAGGGGACGGCTCTGGAAACACCATATATTTT. Translated: CASSTGDGSGNTIYF.

This chain connects TRBV28 to TRBJ2-2, with 11 bases fitting TRBD2. The CDR3 spans 17 residues. Trimming took 4 bases from V and 8 from J; bases not matched to a gene: 12. Germline lookup yields CDR1 MDHEN and CDR2 SYDVKM. CDR3 loop: CASSSPGLAGGSGELFF. The CDR3 bases are TGTGCCAGCAGTTCGCCCGGGCTAGCGGGAGGATCTGGGGAGCTGTTTTTT.

This chain joins TRBV5-4 and TRBJ2-1; 16 bases align to TRBD2. Germline lookup yields CDR1 SGHNT and CDR2 YYREEE (reference sequence). V lost 4 bases to trimming and J lost 2 bases; unmatched junction nucleotides: 3. The CDR3 is 17 residues long. The CDR3 reads CASSPGTSGRAYNEQFF. DNA of the CDR3: TGTGCCAGCAGCCCGGGGACTAGCGGGAGGGCCTACAATGAGCAGTTCTTC.

This clone was counted once. The V gene is TRBV19, the J gene TRBJ2-5; 8 bases match TRBD1. The trim removed 4 bases at V and 2 bases at J, leaving 6 bases unmatched. Germline V CDR1 and CDR2: LNHDA, SQIVND (reference sequence). There are 15 residues in the CDR3. The CDR3 DNA sequence: TGTGCCAGTAGTACCTTGACAGGGGAGCAAGAGACCCAGTACTTC. Protein: CASSTLTGEQETQYF.